The clone carrying this T cell receptor beta chain was observed a handful of times. Assay used: immunoSEQ multiplex PCR; TCRdb lists only in-frame clones, some missing. In the table there are 70,000 to 95,000 clones, around 89% of which are singletons. V was pared by 5 bases and J by 3 bases, with 19 bases between. Looked up from germline, CDR1 is MDHEN and CDR2 is SYDVKM. This CDR3 is built from 17 residues. This sample stems from a study of T cell changes during pregnancy in multiple sclerosis. The source is a female donor with multiple sclerosis, enrolled in a pregnancy study. Sequencing used peripheral blood, obtained before pregnancy. This sequence joins TRBV28 and TRBJ1-4, with D possibly TRBD1 on 6 matching bases. In nucleotides, the CDR3 is TGTGCCAGCAGTCCCGTTTTGGGGGCGCCGGCTAATGAAAAACTGTTTTTT. Encoded protein: CASSPVLGAPANEKLFF.